The source of this T cell receptor (beta chain) is a study of shared clonotypes between healthy human individuals. The overall study: Donors consisted of a couple of women and three men between 18 and 49. Notes on the study in general: A reduction in generation probabilities was seen for non-shared clonotypes relative to those shared by all four donors. Among donors, the sharing of clonotypes was expected to be influenced by sequencing depth. Larger richness was generally estimated for naive than memory subsets.

The assay was immunoSEQ multiplex PCR, and TCRdb's table has in-frame clones only and misses some. The data show roughly 700,000 clones, around 90% seen once. For this clone: Its antigen is not known.

The germline V gene encodes CDR1 LGHNA and CDR2 YNFKEQ. Trimming at V came to 0 bases and at J to 4 bases, leaving 8 bases not matched to a gene. This CDR3 comprises 17 residues. Sequencing was done on a sample of memory CD8+ T cells from PBMCs. Specified subset: CD45RO+ cells pooled with CCR7-negative TemRA cells. The sequence was collected from a young man in good health. Some clones in this sample may be carry-over from other donors' samples. This chain joins TRBV4-2 and TRBJ2-1; 8 bases agree with TRBD2. The CDR3 DNA follows: TGTGCCAGCAGCCAAGATTTGGGCGGGAGGCCGTACAATGAGCAGTTCTTC. This gives the protein CASSQDLGGRPYNEQFF.